This T cell receptor beta chain was sequenced in a study of T cells in tuberculosis. Here immunoSEQ multiplex PCR was the method, and the copy in TCRdb shows in-frame clones only, minus some. This sample has tens of thousands of clones, with around 85% found just once. As for time point: new active TB diagnosis, blood taken before or within 7 days of starting treatment. Germline V gene sequence: CDR1 LNHDA, CDR2 SQIVND (reference sequence). This CDR3 region has 13 residues. V was trimmed by 8 bases and J by 4 bases, leaving 14 bases between them. Specimen: PBMCs, collected at tuberculosis diagnosis. The V call is TRBV19, the J call TRBJ1-2; weak D call: TRBD1 (5 bases). The clonotype was recovered from an adult with tuberculosis. The CDR3 here is CASHRQGGYGYTF. The CDR3, as DNA: TGTGCCAGTCACAGGCAGGGAGGCTATGGCTACACCTTC.